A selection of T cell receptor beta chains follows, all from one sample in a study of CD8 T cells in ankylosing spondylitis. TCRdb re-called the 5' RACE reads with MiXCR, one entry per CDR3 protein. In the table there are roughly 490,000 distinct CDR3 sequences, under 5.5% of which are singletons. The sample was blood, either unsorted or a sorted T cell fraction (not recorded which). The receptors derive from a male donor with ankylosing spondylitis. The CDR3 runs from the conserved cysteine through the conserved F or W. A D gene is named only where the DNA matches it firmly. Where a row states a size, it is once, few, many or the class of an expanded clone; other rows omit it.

CDR3aa: CASSPGREQFF
CDR3nt: TGTGCCAGCAGCCCAGGGAGGGAGCAGTTCTTC
d_gene: .
abundance: many
v_gene: TRBV7-9
j_gene: TRBJ2-1

CDR3aa: CASSTGQGWTEAFF
CDR3nt: TGCGCCAGCAGCACCGGACAGGGGTGGACTGAAGCTTTCTTT
d_gene: TRBD1
abundance: many
v_gene: TRBV5-1
j_gene: TRBJ1-1

CDR3aa: CASSLYGGPPETQYF
CDR3nt: TGTGCCAGCAGCTTATACGGGGGCCCCCCAGAGACCCAGTACTTC
d_gene: .
abundance: .
v_gene: TRBV7-2
j_gene: TRBJ2-5

CDR3aa: CASSWGDPGHPQETQYF
CDR3nt: TGCGCCAGCAGCTGGGGGGATCCGGGACACCCACAAGAGACCCAGTACTTC
d_gene: .
abundance: many
v_gene: TRBV5-1
j_gene: TRBJ2-5

CDR3aa: CASSQSDTVNTEAFF
CDR3nt: TGTGCCAGCAGCCAATCGGACACGGTGAACACTGAAGCTTTCTTT
d_gene: .
abundance: many
v_gene: TRBV4-2
j_gene: TRBJ1-1

CDR3aa: CASSQGGQETSWMYGYTF
CDR3nt: TGCGCCAGCAGCCAAGGAGGACAGGAGACTTCTTGGATGTATGGCTACACCTTC
d_gene: TRBD1
abundance: .
v_gene: TRBV4-3
j_gene: TRBJ1-2

CDR3aa: CCARDAGSGRNYEQYF
CDR3nt: TGCTGTGCTAGAGATGCGGGTAGCGGGAGAAACTACGAGCAGTACTTC
d_gene: TRBD2
abundance: .
v_gene: TRBV20-1
j_gene: TRBJ2-7

CDR3aa: CSVARSSYEQYF
CDR3nt: TGCAGCGTGGCCAGGTCCTCCTACGAGCAGTACTTC
d_gene: .
abundance: many
v_gene: TRBV29-1
j_gene: TRBJ2-7

CDR3aa: CSAGNPRTGPPYEQYF
CDR3nt: TGCAGTGCTGGCAACCCGAGGACAGGCCCGCCCTACGAGCAGTACTTC
d_gene: TRBD1
abundance: few
v_gene: TRBV20-1
j_gene: TRBJ2-7

CDR3aa: CASSQGLSGVREQYF
CDR3nt: TGTGCCAGCAGCCAAGGGCTCAGCGGTGTACGTGAGCAGTACTTC
d_gene: .
abundance: many
v_gene: TRBV4-2
j_gene: TRBJ2-7

CDR3aa: CATTGGTAYSNQPQHF
CDR3nt: TGTGCCACTACCGGGGGGACAGCATATAGCAATCAGCCCCAGCATTTT
d_gene: TRBD1
abundance: many
v_gene: TRBV6-2/TRBV6-3
j_gene: TRBJ1-5

CDR3aa: CSASGWRNYGYTF
CDR3nt: TGCAGTGCTAGTGGATGGCGGAATTATGGCTACACCTTC
d_gene: .
abundance: many
v_gene: TRBV20-1
j_gene: TRBJ1-2

CDR3aa: CASSAGWTGQETQYF
CDR3nt: TGCGCCAGCAGCGCCGGATGGACGGGGCAAGAGACCCAGTACTTC
d_gene: .
abundance: many
v_gene: TRBV5-1
j_gene: TRBJ2-5

CDR3aa: CASSNARDYTF
CDR3nt: TGTGCCAGCAGTAACGCCAGGGACTACACCTTC
d_gene: .
abundance: many
v_gene: TRBV6-2/TRBV6-3
j_gene: TRBJ1-2

CDR3aa: CASTFSGGYTEAFF
CDR3nt: TGTGCCAGCACCTTTTCCGGCGGTTACACTGAAGCTTTCTTT
d_gene: .
abundance: many
v_gene: TRBV28
j_gene: TRBJ1-1

CDR3aa: CASSISTGAVYEQYF
CDR3nt: TGTGCCAGCAGTATCTCGACAGGGGCTGTCTACGAGCAGTACTTC
d_gene: TRBD1
abundance: many
v_gene: TRBV28
j_gene: TRBJ2-7

CDR3aa: CASRVTGWENGYTF
CDR3nt: TGTGCCAGCAGAGTCACAGGGTGGGAAAATGGCTACACCTTC
d_gene: .
abundance: many
v_gene: TRBV12-3/TRBV12-4
j_gene: TRBJ1-2

CDR3aa: CASSLLAASYEQYF
CDR3nt: TGTGCCAGCAGTTTGTTAGCGGCATCTTACGAGCAGTACTTC
d_gene: .
abundance: many
v_gene: TRBV28
j_gene: TRBJ2-7

CDR3aa: CASSPLGSGRPVGNEQFF
CDR3nt: TGTGCCAGCAGTCCCCTTGGTAGCGGGAGACCTGTCGGCAATGAGCAGTTCTTC
d_gene: TRBD2
abundance: many
v_gene: TRBV25-1
j_gene: TRBJ2-1

CDR3aa: CSVVQGYGYTF
CDR3nt: TGCAGCGTTGTGCAGGGCTATGGCTACACCTTC
d_gene: .
abundance: many
v_gene: TRBV29-1
j_gene: TRBJ1-2

CDR3aa: CASSQDGRGPLAGSPLHF
CDR3nt: TGCGCCAGCAGCCAAGATGGCAGGGGGCCGTTGGCAGGTTCACCCCTCCACTTT
d_gene: TRBD1
abundance: many
v_gene: TRBV4-1
j_gene: TRBJ1-6

CDR3aa: CASSPTSGPTGTQYF
CDR3nt: TGTGCCAGCAGTCCGACTAGCGGCCCCACGGGGACGCAGTATTTT
d_gene: TRBD2
abundance: many
v_gene: TRBV12-3/TRBV12-4
j_gene: TRBJ2-3

CDR3aa: CASSLADRSNEKLFF
CDR3nt: TGTGCCAGCAGCTTGGCAGACCGGAGCAATGAAAAACTGTTTTTT
d_gene: .
abundance: many
v_gene: TRBV5-6
j_gene: TRBJ1-4

CDR3aa: CASSFVHRPQETQYF
CDR3nt: TGTGCCAGCAGTTTCGTCCACAGACCCCAAGAGACCCAGTACTTC
d_gene: .
abundance: many
v_gene: TRBV12-3/TRBV12-4
j_gene: TRBJ2-5

CDR3aa: CASSPQGTGELIF
CDR3nt: TGTGCCAGCAGCCCACAGGGGACCGGGGAGCTGATTTTT
d_gene: TRBD1
abundance: .
v_gene: TRBV6-2/TRBV6-3
j_gene: TRBJ2-2

CDR3aa: CASSARRSADTQYF
CDR3nt: TGTGCCAGCAGCGCGAGGAGGAGCGCAGATACGCAGTATTTT
d_gene: .
abundance: many
v_gene: TRBV9
j_gene: TRBJ2-3

CDR3aa: CSARDRGAGELFF
CDR3nt: TGCAGTGCTCGGGACAGGGGGGCCGGGGAGCTGTTTTTT
d_gene: TRBD1
abundance: many
v_gene: TRBV20-1
j_gene: TRBJ2-2

CDR3aa: CASSYSMREKSTEAFF
CDR3nt: TGTGCCAGCAGTTACTCGATGCGAGAGAAAAGCACTGAAGCTTTCTTT
d_gene: .
abundance: .
v_gene: TRBV6-2/TRBV6-3
j_gene: TRBJ1-1

CDR3aa: CASSLGGQAINTEAFF
CDR3nt: TGTGCCAGCAGTTTGGGTGGACAAGCAATAAACACTGAAGCTTTCTTT
d_gene: .
abundance: many
v_gene: TRBV12-3/TRBV12-4
j_gene: TRBJ1-1

CDR3aa: CASSQGKNTGELFF
CDR3nt: TGCGCCAGCAGCCAAGGGAAGAACACCGGGGAGCTGTTTTTT
d_gene: .
abundance: many
v_gene: TRBV4-3
j_gene: TRBJ2-2

CDR3aa: CASSQLASGASEETQYF
CDR3nt: TGTGCCAGCAGCCAACTCGCTAGCGGGGCTTCGGAGGAGACCCAGTACTTC
d_gene: TRBD2
abundance: many
v_gene: TRBV3-1
j_gene: TRBJ2-5

CDR3aa: CASSSLYEQYF
CDR3nt: TGTGCCAGCAGCTCTCTCTACGAGCAGTACTTC
d_gene: .
abundance: many
v_gene: TRBV28
j_gene: TRBJ2-7

CDR3aa: CSARQRERPYEQYF
CDR3nt: TGCAGTGCCAGACAGCGGGAGAGGCCCTACGAGCAGTACTTC
d_gene: TRBD2
abundance: many
v_gene: TRBV20-1
j_gene: TRBJ2-7

CDR3aa: CATSRQSNRNTQYF
CDR3nt: TGTGCCACCAGTCGGCAGTCAAACAGAAATACGCAGTATTTT
d_gene: .
abundance: many
v_gene: TRBV15
j_gene: TRBJ2-3

CDR3aa: CASSAAGQGDVEQFF
CDR3nt: TGTGCCAGCAGCGCCGCGGGACAGGGGGATGTTGAGCAGTTCTTC
d_gene: TRBD1
abundance: many
v_gene: TRBV11-2
j_gene: TRBJ2-1

CDR3aa: CASSLGRAGGVSPLHF
CDR3nt: TGTGCCAGCAGCTTAGGTCGGGCAGGGGGTGTTTCACCCCTCCACTTT
d_gene: TRBD1
abundance: many
v_gene: TRBV7-8
j_gene: TRBJ1-6

CDR3aa: CSGRLENTGELFF
CDR3nt: TGCAGCGGTCGACTTGAAAACACCGGGGAGCTGTTTTTT
d_gene: .
abundance: many
v_gene: TRBV29-1
j_gene: TRBJ2-2

CDR3aa: CASSRVAGVAGPDTQYF
CDR3nt: TGTGCCAGCAGCCGAGTAGCGGGAGTGGCAGGCCCAGATACGCAGTATTTT
d_gene: TRBD2
abundance: .
v_gene: TRBV4-2
j_gene: TRBJ2-3

CDR3aa: CATRQGASEKLFF
CDR3nt: TGTGCCACCAGACAGGGAGCGAGTGAAAAACTGTTTTTT
d_gene: TRBD1
abundance: many
v_gene: TRBV6-1
j_gene: TRBJ1-4

CDR3aa: CSALSALAEETQYF
CDR3nt: TGCAGTGCTCTCTCCGCTTTGGCGGAAGAGACCCAGTACTTC
d_gene: .
abundance: many
v_gene: TRBV20-1
j_gene: TRBJ2-5

CDR3aa: CASSLIRDNQETQYF
CDR3nt: TGTGCCAGCAGCCTCATAAGGGACAACCAAGAGACCCAGTACTTC
d_gene: .
abundance: few
v_gene: TRBV21-1
j_gene: TRBJ2-5

CDR3aa: CASSLMGGTNTEAFF
CDR3nt: TGTGCCAGCAGCTTAATGGGGGGCACGAACACTGAAGCTTTCTTT
d_gene: .
abundance: many
v_gene: TRBV7-3
j_gene: TRBJ1-1

CDR3aa: CSVGGTGNFVWDYTF
CDR3nt: TGCAGCGTTGGAGGGACAGGGAATTTTGTGTGGGACTACACCTTC
d_gene: TRBD1
abundance: many
v_gene: TRBV29-1
j_gene: TRBJ1-2

CDR3aa: CASSSSGGLPQHF
CDR3nt: TGTGCCAGCAGTTCCTCCGGGGGATTGCCTCAGCATTTT
d_gene: .
abundance: many
v_gene: TRBV12-3/TRBV12-4
j_gene: TRBJ1-5

CDR3aa: CSPAGGALKISYEQYF
CDR3nt: TGCAGTCCGGCAGGAGGGGCGCTAAAAATTTCCTACGAGCAGTACTTC
d_gene: .
abundance: many
v_gene: TRBV20-1
j_gene: TRBJ2-7

CDR3aa: CASSFLAVGGPDTQYF
CDR3nt: TGTGCCAGCAGTTTCCTCGCCGTGGGGGGCCCAGATACGCAGTATTTT
d_gene: .
abundance: many
v_gene: TRBV27
j_gene: TRBJ2-3

CDR3aa: CATSDSPPNYGYTF
CDR3nt: TGTGCCACCAGTGATTCCCCACCTAACTATGGCTACACCTTC
d_gene: .
abundance: few
v_gene: TRBV24-1
j_gene: TRBJ1-2

CDR3aa: CASSLTGGRGIEQYF
CDR3nt: TGCGCCAGCAGCCTAACCGGCGGCCGGGGGATCGAGCAGTACTTC
d_gene: .
abundance: .
v_gene: TRBV4-1
j_gene: TRBJ2-7